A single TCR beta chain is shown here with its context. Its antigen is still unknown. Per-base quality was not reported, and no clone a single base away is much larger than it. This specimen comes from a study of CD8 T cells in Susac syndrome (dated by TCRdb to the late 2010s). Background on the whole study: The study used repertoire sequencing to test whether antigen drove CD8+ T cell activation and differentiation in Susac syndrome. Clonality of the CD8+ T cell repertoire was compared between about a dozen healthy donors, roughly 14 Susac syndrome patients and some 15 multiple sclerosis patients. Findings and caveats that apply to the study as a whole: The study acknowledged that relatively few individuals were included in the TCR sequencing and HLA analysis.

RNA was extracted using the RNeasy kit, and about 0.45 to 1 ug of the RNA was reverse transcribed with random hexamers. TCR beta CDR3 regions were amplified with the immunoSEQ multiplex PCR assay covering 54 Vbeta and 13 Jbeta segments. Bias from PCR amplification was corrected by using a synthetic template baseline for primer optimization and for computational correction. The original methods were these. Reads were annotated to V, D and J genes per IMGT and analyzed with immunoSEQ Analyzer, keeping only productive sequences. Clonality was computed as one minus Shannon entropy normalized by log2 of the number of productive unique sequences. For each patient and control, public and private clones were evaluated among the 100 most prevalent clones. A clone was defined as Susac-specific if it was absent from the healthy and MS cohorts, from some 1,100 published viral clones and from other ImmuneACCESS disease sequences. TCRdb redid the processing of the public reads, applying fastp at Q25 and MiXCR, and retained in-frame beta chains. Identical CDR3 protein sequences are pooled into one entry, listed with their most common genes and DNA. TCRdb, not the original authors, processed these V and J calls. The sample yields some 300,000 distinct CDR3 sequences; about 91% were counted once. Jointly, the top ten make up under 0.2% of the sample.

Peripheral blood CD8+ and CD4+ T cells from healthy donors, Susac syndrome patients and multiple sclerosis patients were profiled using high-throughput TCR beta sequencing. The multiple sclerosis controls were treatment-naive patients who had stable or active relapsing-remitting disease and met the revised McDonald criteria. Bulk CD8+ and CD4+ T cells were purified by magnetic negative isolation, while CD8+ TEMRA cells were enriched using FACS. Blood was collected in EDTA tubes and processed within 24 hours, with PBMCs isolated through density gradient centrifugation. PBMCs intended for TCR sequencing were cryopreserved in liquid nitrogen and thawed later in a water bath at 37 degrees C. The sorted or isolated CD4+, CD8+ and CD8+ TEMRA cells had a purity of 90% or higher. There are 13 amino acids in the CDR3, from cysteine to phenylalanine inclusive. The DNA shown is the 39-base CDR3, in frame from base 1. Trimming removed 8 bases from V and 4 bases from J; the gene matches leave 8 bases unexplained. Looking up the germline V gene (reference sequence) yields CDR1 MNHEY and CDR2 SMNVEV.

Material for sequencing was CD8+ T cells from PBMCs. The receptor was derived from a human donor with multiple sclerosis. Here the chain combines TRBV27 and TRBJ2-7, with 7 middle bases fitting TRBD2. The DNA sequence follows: TGTGCCAGCTCTAGCGGAGTTCTATACGAGCAGTACTTC. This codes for CASSSGVLYEQYF.